This T cell receptor (beta chain) was sequenced in a study of T cells expressing NK-cell markers (dated by TCRdb to the early 2020s). Turning to the overall study: In sorted CD3+CD56+NKG2C+, CD3+CD56+NKG2C- and CD3+CD56-NKG2C+ T-cell subsets from roughly 8 donors, TCR beta-chain repertoires were profiled. Libraries were sequenced as 2 x 150 bp reads on Illumina HiSeq 2000/2500, MiSeq or NextSeq. Randomly selected healthy volunteers, three men and five women, were used as the eight sequenced donors. Among the eight sequenced donors, seven were HCMV-seropositive and one was HCMV-seronegative.

This sample was sequenced with an Illumina HiSeq 2000. TCR beta cDNA libraries were made by 5'RACE template switching that added a universal primer site and unique molecular identifiers. cDNA synthesis was primed from the TCR beta constant segment, followed by two successive PCR amplification steps. The authors' analysis ran thus. Reads were demultiplexed and grouped by UMI with MIGEC, and clonotypes were assembled and quantified with MiTCR. To remove erroneous sequences, TCR cDNA sequences were retained only when supported by two or more reads. The tcR package was used for downstream repertoire analysis, and clonotypes were matched between fractions using CDR3 nucleotide sequence together with V segment. VDJmatch was used to annotate antigen specificity against VDJdb, with one amino acid substitution in CDR3 permitted. After reprocessing by TCRdb, each CDR3 protein sequence is one entry, and no DNA is given. TCRdb, not the authors, supplied the V and J calls. The sample table on file contains about 380,000 distinct CDR3 sequences. Jointly, the top ten make up over 4% of the sample.

The germline V gene specifies LGHNA as CDR1 and YNFKEQ as CDR2. The CDR3 starts with the cysteine, ends with the phenylalanine, and has 17 residues. No DNA sequence was recorded. Paper-wide results and their limitations: Those dominant clonotypes were again the most abundant among CD3+CD56-NKG2C+ cells in several donors, at roughly 25-65%. In over 5 donors, the dominant CD3+CD56+NKG2C+ clonotypes were among the top 10 CD8+ clonotypes and accounted for roughly 1.0-7.5% of CD8+ T cells. Whether the expanded NKG2C-expressing T cell clones were specific for HCMV antigens remained unclear.

HCMV-specific IgG was detected in serum with a commercial ELISA kit to determine HCMV serostatus. Ficoll density gradient centrifugation was used to isolate peripheral blood mononuclear cells from blood. On this clonotype: The antigen it recognizes is unknown.

The source of this sequence is a man aged 18-75 years in good health. Sequencing input: blood T cells: a sorted CD56 or NKG2C T cell subset, CD4+ or CD8+ T cells, or bulk PBMC T cells (not recorded which). The rearrangement joined TRBV4-2 to TRBJ2-1; no DNA is available, so the TRBD1 call from TCRdb remains unchecked. The encoded CDR3 is CASSQDYRGQGYNEQFF.